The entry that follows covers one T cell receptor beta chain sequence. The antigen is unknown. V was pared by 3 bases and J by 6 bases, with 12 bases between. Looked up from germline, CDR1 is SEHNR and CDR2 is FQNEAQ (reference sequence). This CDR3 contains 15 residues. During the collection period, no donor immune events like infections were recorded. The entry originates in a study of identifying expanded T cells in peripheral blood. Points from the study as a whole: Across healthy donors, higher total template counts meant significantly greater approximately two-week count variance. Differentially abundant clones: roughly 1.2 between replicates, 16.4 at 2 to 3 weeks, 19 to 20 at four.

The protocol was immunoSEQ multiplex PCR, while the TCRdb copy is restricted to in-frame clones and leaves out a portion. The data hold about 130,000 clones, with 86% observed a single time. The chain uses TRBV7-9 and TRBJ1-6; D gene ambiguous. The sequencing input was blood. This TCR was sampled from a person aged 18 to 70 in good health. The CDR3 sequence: CASSLVVGVNSPLHF. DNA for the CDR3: TGTGCCAGCAGCTTGGTGGTGGGCGTTAATTCACCCCTCCACTTT.